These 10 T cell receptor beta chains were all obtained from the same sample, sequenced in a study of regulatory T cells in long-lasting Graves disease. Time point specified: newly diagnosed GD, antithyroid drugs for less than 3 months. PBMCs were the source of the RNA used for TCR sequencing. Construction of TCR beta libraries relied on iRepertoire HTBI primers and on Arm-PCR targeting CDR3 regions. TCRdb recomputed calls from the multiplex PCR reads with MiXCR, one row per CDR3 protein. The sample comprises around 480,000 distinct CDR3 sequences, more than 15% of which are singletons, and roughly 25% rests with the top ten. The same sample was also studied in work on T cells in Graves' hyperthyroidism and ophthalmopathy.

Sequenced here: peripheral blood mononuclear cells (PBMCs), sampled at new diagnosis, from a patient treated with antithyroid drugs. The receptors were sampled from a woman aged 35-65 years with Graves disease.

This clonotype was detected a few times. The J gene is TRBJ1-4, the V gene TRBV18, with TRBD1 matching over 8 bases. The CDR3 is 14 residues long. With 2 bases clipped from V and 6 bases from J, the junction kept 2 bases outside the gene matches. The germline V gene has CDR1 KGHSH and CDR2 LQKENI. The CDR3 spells CASSPTQGDEKLFF. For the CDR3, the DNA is TGTGCCAGCTCACCAACACAGGGGGATGAAAAACTGTTTTTT.

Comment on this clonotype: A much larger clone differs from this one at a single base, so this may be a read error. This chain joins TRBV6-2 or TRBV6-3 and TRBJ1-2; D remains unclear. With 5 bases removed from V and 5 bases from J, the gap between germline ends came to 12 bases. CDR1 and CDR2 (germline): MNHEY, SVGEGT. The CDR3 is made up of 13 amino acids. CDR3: CASSEENLYGYTF. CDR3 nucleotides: TGTGCCAGCAGTGAAGAGAACCTATATGGCTACACCTTC.

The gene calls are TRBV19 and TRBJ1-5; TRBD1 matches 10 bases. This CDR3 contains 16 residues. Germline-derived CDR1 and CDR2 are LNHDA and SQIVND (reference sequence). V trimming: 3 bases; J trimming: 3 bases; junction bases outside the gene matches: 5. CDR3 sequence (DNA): TGTGCCAGTAGTATCCGGACAGGGGGAACCAATCAGCCCCAGCATTTT. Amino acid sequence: CASSIRTGGTNQPQHF.

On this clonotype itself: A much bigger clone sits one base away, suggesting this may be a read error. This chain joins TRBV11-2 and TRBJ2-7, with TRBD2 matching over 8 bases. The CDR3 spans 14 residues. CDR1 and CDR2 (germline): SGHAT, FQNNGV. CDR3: CASSAGGVPYGQYF. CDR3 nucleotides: TGTGCCAGCAGCGCCGGGGGGGTCCCCTACGGGCAGTACTTC.

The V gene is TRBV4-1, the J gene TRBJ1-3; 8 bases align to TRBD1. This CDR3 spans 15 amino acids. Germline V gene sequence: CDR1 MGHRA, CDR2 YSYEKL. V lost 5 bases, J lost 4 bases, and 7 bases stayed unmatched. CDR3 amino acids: CASSSTGGTGNTIYF. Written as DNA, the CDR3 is TGCGCCAGCAGCTCAACAGGGGGGACCGGAAACACCATATATTTT.

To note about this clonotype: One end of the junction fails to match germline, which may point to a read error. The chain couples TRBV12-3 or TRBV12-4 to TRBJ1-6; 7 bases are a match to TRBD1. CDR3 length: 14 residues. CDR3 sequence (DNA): TGTGCCAGCAGCAGGGACAGAGTCAACTCACCCCCCCACTTT. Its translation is CASSRDRVNSPPHF.

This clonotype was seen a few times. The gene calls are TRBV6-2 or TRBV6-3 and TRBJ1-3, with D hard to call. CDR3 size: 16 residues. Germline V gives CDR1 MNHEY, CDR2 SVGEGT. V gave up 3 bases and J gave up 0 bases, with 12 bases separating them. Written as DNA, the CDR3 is TGTGCCAGCAGTTATGGAACAGCGAGCTCTGGAAACACCATATATTTT. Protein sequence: CASSYGTASSGNTIYF.

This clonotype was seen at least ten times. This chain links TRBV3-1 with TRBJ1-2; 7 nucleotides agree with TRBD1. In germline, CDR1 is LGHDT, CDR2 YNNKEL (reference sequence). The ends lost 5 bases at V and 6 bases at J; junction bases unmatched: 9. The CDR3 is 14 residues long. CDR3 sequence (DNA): TGTGCCAGCAGCGTCGACAGGGTTGGACATGGCTACACCTTC. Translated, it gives CASSVDRVGHGYTF. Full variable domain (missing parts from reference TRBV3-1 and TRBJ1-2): DTAVSQTPKYLVTQMGNDKSIKCEQNLGHDTMYWYKQDSKKFLKIMFSYNNKELIINETVPNRFSPKSPDKAHLNLHINSLELGDSAVYFCASSVDRVGHGYTFGSGTRLTVV.

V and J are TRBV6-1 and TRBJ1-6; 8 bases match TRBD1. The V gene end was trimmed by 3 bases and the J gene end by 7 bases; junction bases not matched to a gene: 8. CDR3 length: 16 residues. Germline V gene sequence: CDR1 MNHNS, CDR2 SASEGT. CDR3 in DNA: TGTGCCAGCAGTGACATACTCCGGGACAGGAATTCACCCCTCCACTTT. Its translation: CASSDILRDRNSPLHF.

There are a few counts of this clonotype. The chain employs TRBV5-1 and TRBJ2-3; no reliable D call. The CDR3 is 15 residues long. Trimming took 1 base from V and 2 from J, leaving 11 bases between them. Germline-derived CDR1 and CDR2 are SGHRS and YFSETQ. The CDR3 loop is CASSLSASYTDTQYF. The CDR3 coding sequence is TGCGCCAGCAGCTTGTCTGCCAGCTACACAGATACGCAGTATTTT. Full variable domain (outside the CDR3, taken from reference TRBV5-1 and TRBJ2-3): KAGVTQTPRYLIKTRGQQVTLSCSPISGHRSVSWYQQTPGQGLQFLFEYFSETQRNKGNFPGRFSGRQFSNSRSEMNVSTLELGDSALYLCASSLSASYTDTQYFGPGTRLTVL.